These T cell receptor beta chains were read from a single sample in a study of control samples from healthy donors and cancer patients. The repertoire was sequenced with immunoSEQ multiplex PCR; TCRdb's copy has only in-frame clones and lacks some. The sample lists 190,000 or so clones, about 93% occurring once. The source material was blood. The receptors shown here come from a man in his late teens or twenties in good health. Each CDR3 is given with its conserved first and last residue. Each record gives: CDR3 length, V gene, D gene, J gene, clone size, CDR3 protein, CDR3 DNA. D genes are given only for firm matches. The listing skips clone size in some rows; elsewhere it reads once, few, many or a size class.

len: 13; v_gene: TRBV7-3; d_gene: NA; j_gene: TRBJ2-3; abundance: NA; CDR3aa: CASSLDVTDTQYF; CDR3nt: TGTGCCAGCAGCTTAGACGTCACAGATACGCAGTATTTT
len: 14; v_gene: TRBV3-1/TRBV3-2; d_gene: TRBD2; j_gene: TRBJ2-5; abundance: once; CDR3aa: CASSQRGVQETQYF; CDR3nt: TGTGCCAGCAGCCAACGGGGGGTCCAAGAGACCCAGTACTTC
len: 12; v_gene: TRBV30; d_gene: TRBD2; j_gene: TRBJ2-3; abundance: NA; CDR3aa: CALTSGGGTQYF; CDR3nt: TGTGCCTTAACGTCCGGGGGGGGAACGCAGTATTTT
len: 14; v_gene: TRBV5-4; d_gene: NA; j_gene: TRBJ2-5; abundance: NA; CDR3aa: CASSVRGEGETQYF; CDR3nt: TGTGCCAGCAGCGTTCGCGGGGAAGGGGAGACCCAGTACTTC
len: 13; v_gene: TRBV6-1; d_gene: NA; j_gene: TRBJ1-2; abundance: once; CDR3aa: CASSETASYGYTF; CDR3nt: TGTGCCAGCAGTGAAACGGCCAGCTATGGCTACACCTTC
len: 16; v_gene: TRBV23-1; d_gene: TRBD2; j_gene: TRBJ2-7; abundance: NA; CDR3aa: CASSHSRAGEWNEQYF; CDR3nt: TGCGCCAGCAGTCACTCACGAGCGGGGGAATGGAACGAGCAGTACTTC
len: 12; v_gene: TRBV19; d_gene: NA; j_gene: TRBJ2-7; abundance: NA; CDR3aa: CASSIGGYEQYF; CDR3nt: TGTGCCAGTAGTATAGGAGGGTACGAGCAGTACTTC
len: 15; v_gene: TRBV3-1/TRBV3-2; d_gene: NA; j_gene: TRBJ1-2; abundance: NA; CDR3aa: CASSQVRWGRGGYTF; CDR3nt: TGTGCCAGCAGCCAAGTACGGTGGGGCCGGGGTGGCTACACCTTC
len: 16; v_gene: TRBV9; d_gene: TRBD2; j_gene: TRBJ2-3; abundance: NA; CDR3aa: CASSSRLAGGWDTQYF; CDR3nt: TGTGCCAGCAGCTCTCGACTAGCGGGGGGGTGGGATACGCAGTATTTT
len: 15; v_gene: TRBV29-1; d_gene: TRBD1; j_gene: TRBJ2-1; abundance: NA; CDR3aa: CSVEGTGLSYNEQFF; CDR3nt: TGCAGCGTTGAGGGGACAGGACTCTCTTACAATGAGCAGTTCTTC
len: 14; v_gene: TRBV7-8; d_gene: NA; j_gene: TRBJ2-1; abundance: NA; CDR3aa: CASTGEVVSEEQFF; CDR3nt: TGTGCCAGCACCGGGGAGGTCGTCTCGGAAGAGCAGTTCTTC
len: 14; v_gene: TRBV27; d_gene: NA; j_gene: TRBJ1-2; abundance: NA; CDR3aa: CASSPGGQGYGYTF; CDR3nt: TGTGCCAGCTCACCCGGCGGGCAGGGCTATGGCTACACCTTC
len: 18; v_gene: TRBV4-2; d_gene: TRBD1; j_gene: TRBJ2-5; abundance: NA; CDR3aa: CASSPTAPGQHIQETQYF; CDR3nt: TGTGCCAGCAGCCCCACAGCCCCGGGACAGCACATACAAGAGACCCAGTACTTC
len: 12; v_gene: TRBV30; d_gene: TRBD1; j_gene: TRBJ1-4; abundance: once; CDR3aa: CAWGDRNEKLFF; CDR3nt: TGTGCCTGGGGGGACAGAAATGAAAAACTGTTTTTT
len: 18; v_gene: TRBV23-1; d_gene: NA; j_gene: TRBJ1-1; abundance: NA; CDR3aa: CASSHNPGETERETEAFF; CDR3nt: TGCGCCAGCAGTCACAACCCCGGCGAGACGGAGCGCGAAACCGAAGCTTTCTTT
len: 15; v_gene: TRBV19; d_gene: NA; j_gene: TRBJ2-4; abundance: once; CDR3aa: CASSIEGQVKNIQYF; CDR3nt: TGTGCCAGTAGTATCGAAGGGCAGGTAAAAAACATTCAGTACTTC
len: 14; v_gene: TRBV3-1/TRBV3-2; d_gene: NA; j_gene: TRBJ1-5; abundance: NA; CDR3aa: CASSQKGSNQPQHF; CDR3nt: TGTGCCAGCAGCCAAAAGGGTAGCAATCAGCCCCAGCATTTT
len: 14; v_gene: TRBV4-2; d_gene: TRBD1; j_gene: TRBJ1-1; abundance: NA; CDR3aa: CASSPGQGNTEAFF; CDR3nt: TGTGCCAGCAGCCCTGGACAGGGAAACACTGAAGCTTTCTTT
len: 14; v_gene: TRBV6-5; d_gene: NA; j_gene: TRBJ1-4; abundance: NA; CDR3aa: CASRSGGEDEKLFF; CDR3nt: TGTGCCAGCAGGTCCGGGGGGGAGGATGAAAAACTGTTTTTT
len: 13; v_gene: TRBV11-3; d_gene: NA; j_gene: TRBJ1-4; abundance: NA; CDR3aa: CASRRGGGEKLFF; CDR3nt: TGTGCCTCCCGGAGGGGGGGTGGTGAAAAACTGTTTTTT
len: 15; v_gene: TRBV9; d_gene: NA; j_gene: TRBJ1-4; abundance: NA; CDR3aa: CASSVAGGFNEKLFF; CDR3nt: TGTGCCAGCAGCGTAGCGGGGGGCTTTAATGAAAAACTGTTTTTT
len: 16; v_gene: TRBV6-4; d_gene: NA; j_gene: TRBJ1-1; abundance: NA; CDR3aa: CASSDQRTPRNTEAFF; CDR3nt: TGTGCCAGCAGTGACCAAAGGACACCCCGAAACACTGAAGCTTTCTTT
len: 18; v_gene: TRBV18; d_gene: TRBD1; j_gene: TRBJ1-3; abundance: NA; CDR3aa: CASSQTPTGASSGNTIYF; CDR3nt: TGTGCCAGCTCACAAACCCCGACAGGGGCCAGCTCTGGAAACACCATATATTTT
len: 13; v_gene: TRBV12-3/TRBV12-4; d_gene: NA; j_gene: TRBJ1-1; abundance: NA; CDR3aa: CASSYGVNTEAFF; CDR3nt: TGTGCCAGCAGTTATGGAGTGAACACTGAAGCTTTCTTT
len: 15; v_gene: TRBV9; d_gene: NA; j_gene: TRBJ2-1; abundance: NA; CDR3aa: CASSVGDKTYNEQFF; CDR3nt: TGTGCCAGCAGCGTAGGGGACAAAACCTACAATGAGCAGTTCTTC
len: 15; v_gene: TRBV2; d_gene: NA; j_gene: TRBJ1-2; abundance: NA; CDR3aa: CASSDLKGRNYGYTF; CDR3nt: TGTGCCAGCAGTGACCTTAAAGGACGGAACTATGGCTACACCTTC
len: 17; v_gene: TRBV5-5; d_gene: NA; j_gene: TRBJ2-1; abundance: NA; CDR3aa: CASSRSVQASSYNEQFF; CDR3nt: TGTGCCAGCAGCCGGTCGGTCCAGGCGAGCTCCTACAATGAGCAGTTCTTC
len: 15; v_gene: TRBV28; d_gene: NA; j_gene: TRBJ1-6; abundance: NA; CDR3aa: CASSTRQYVDSPLHF; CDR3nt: TGTGCCAGCAGTACTAGACAGTATGTGGATTCACCCCTCCACTTT
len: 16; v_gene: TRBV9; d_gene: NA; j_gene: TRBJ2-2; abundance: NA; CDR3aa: CASSGPPGTITGELFF; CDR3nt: TGTGCCAGCAGCGGTCCTCCCGGGACCATTACCGGGGAGCTGTTTTTT
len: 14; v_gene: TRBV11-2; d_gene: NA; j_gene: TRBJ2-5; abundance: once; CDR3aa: CASSLGQFQETQYF; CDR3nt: TGTGCCAGCAGCTTAGGTCAATTCCAAGAGACCCAGTACTTC
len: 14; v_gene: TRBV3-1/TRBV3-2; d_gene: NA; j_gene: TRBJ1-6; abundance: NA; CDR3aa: CASSQGVTNSPLHF; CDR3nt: TGTGCCAGCAGCCAAGGGGTTACGAATTCACCCCTCCACTTT
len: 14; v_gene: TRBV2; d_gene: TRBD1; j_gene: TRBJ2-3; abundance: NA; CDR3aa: CASKGQGFTDTQYF; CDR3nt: TGTGCCAGCAAGGGACAGGGGTTCACAGATACGCAGTATTTT
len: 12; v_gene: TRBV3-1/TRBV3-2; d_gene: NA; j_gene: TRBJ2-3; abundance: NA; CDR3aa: CASSPTRDTQYF; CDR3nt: TGTGCCAGCAGCCCTACACGGGATACGCAGTATTTT
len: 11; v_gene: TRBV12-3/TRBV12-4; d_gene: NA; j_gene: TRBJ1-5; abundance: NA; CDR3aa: CASGDNQPQHF; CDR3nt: TGTGCCAGCGGGGACAATCAGCCCCAGCATTTT
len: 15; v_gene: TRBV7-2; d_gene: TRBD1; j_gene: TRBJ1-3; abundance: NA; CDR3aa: CASSLSGTGGNTIYF; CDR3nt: TGTGCCAGCAGCTTATCCGGGACAGGAGGAAACACCATATATTTT
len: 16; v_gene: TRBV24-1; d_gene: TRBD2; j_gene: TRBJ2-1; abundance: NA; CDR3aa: CATSDWEGRSYNEQFF; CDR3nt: TGTGCCACCAGTGATTGGGAGGGACGGTCCTACAATGAGCAGTTCTTC
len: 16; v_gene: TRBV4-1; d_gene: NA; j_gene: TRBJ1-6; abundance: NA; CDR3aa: CASSQAQAFVYSPLHF; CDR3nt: TGCGCCAGCAGCCAGGCACAGGCTTTCGTTTATTCACCCCTCCACTTT
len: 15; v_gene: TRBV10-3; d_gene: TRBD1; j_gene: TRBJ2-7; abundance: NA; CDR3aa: CAISEHPGQGTEQYF; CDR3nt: TGTGCCATCAGTGAACACCCGGGACAGGGGACCGAGCAGTACTTC
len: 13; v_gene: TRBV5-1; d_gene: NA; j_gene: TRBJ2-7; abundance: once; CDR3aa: CASSLWEKDEQYF; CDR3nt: TGCGCCAGCAGCTTGTGGGAAAAGGACGAGCAGTACTTC
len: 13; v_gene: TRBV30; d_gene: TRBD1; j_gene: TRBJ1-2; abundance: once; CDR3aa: CAWGGQRGYGYTF; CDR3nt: TGTGCCTGGGGGGGACAGAGGGGCTATGGCTACACCTTC
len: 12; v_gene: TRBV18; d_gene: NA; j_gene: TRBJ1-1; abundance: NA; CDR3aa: CASSPMNTEAFF; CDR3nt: TGTGCCAGCTCACCCATGAACACTGAAGCTTTCTTT
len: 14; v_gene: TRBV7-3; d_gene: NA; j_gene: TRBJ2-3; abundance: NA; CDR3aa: CASSLDSSTDTQYF; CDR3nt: TGTGCCAGCAGCTTGGACAGTTCCACAGATACGCAGTATTTT
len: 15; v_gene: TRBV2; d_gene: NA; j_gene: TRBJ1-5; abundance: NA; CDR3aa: CASSEIGGGGQPQHF; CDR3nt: TGTGCCAGCAGCGAAATTGGGGGCGGCGGTCAGCCCCAGCATTTT